Shown below are 32 T cell receptor beta chains from a single sample sequenced in a study of blood T cell repertoires in COVID-19. This table comes from immunoSEQ multiplex PCR, and its TCRdb copy is limited to in-frame clones, with some not included. The sample yields tens of thousands of clones, approximately 88% seen once. Sequenced sample: peripheral blood. These receptors were collected from a man aged 45-65 years with COVID-19, enrolled during active disease.

The table lists this clone with a count of one. This chain uses TRBV10-2 with TRBJ1-6; tentatively, D is TRBD1 (5 bases). Deletions cut 6 bases from V and 1 base from J, with 7 bases between. The CDR3 totals 14 residues. The germline V gene encodes CDR1 WSHSY and CDR2 SAAADI. The DNA for the CDR3 is TGCGCCAGCAGGCAGGGTTCCTATAATTCACCCCTCCACTTT. Its protein product is CASRQGSYNSPLHF.

CDR3 region: CASSYSGEGQPQHF. In DNA, the CDR3 is TGTGCCAGCAGTTATTCGGGGGAGGGGCAGCCCCAGCATTTT. The V call is TRBV6-6, the J call TRBJ1-5; D might be TRBD1 (5 bases). This CDR3 region has 14 residues. The germline CDR1 and CDR2 sequences are MNHNY and SVGAGI (reference sequence). V was shortened by 3 bases and J by 7 bases, with 13 bases between the two germline ends.

The V call is TRBV29-1, the J call TRBJ1-1; 7 bases match TRBD1. Trimming took 3 bases from V and 4 from J; bases not matched to a gene: 2. This CDR3 spans 12 amino acids. CDR1 and CDR2 from the germline V gene are SQVTM and ANQGSEA. CDR3 bases: TGCAGCGTTGACAGGGGGTTCACTGAAGCTTTCTTT. Protein sequence: CSVDRGFTEAFF.

The V call is TRBV6-1, the J call TRBJ1-1; D unclear. The V end lost 2 bases, the J end lost 4 bases, and 14 bases lay between the germline ends. This CDR3 has 15 residues. Germline loops: CDR1 MNHNS, CDR2 SASEGT. The DNA for the CDR3 is TGTGCCAGCAGTGAACTGAAAGAGCGGACCACTGAAGCTTTCTTT. Translating it yields CASSELKERTTEAFF.

V gene TRBV7-9 combines with J gene TRBJ1-2; D gene uncertain. V lost 1 base and J 4 bases, leaving 10 bases between the germline ends. The CDR3 runs 14 residues. From germline, CDR1 is SEHNR and CDR2 FQNEAQ (reference sequence). The CDR3 nucleotides read TGTGCCAGCAGCTTAGGGCAGTCCGTCTATGGCTACACCTTC. Amino acid sequence: CASSLGQSVYGYTF.

This clone showed up just once. This chain links TRBV19 with TRBJ1-1, with a tentative D call TRBD1 (5 bases). CDR3 length: 12 residues. Trimming took 3 bases from V and 6 from J, leaving 8 bases between them. Germline-derived CDR1 and CDR2 are LNHDA and SQIVND (reference sequence). The CDR3 region has the DNA TGTGCCAGTAGTATGGGGGGGGCTGAAGCTTTCTTT. Protein product: CASSMGGAEAFF.

The rearrangement uses TRBV10-3 and TRBJ1-1; 7 bases map to TRBD1. Trimming cost V 5 bases and J 2 bases; bases outside gene matches: 8. Germline CDR1 and CDR2: ENHRY and SYGVKD. The CDR3 covers 15 residues. The CDR3 region is CAISNPTGENTEAFF. The CDR3 bases are TGTGCCATCAGTAACCCTACAGGGGAAAACACTGAAGCTTTCTTT.

The rearrangement uses TRBV2 and TRBJ2-3, with a possible D match to TRBD2 (6 bases). V gave up 6 bases and J gave up 4 bases, with 23 bases separating them. Looked up from germline, CDR1 is SNHLY and CDR2 is FYNNEI. This CDR3 has 17 amino acids. This CDR3 is CASRGGDFTNRADTQYF. CDR3 in DNA: TGTGCCAGCAGGGGTGGGGACTTCACGAATAGGGCAGATACGCAGTATTTT.

This rearrangement joins TRBV7-2 to TRBJ1-5; D is perhaps TRBD1 (5 bases). The CDR3 totals 13 residues. Looked up from germline, CDR1 is SGHTA and CDR2 is FQGNSA. Trimming cost V 5 bases and J 6 bases, with 11 bases left between them. The CDR3 reads CASSRGGTQPQHF. CDR3 in DNA: TGTGCCAGCAGCAGAGGAGGGACTCAGCCCCAGCATTTT.

The rearrangement links TRBV27 to TRBJ1-2, with 8 bases matching TRBD1. V lost 4 bases and J lost 0; bases outside the gene matches: 4. From germline, CDR1 is MNHEY and CDR2 SMNVEV (reference sequence). CDR3 size: 15 residues. In DNA form, the CDR3 reads TGTGCCAGCAGTTCTTGGACAGGGCCTAACTATGGCTACACCTTC. Translating gives CASSSWTGPNYGYTF.

The V and J genes are TRBV11-2 and TRBJ2-7, with 8 bases fitting TRBD2. Germline CDR1 SGHAT, CDR2 FQNNGV. The CDR3 totals 16 residues. Trimming cost V 2 bases and J 5 bases; bases outside gene matches: 11. In nucleotides, the CDR3 is TGTGCCAGCAGCTTAAGCCCTTCGGGAGGGCGCCACGAGCAGTACTTC. Amino acid sequence: CASSLSPSGGRHEQYF.

The rearrangement joins TRBV4-1 to TRBJ1-3; 10 bases match TRBD1. With 4 bases clipped from V and 0 bases from J, the junction kept 9 bases outside the gene matches. CDR1 and CDR2 from the germline V gene are MGHRA and YSYEKL. The CDR3 has 18 residues. In nucleotides, the CDR3 is TGCGCCAGCAGCCTCGGTACGGGACAGGGGAGCTCTGGAAACACCATATATTTT. This sequence encodes CASSLGTGQGSSGNTIYF.

The chain employs TRBV24-1 and TRBJ1-2; a weak D match, TRBD1 (5 bases). Per germline, CDR1 KGHDR and CDR2 SFDVKD. CDR3 length equals 15 residues. V lost 6 bases and J 7 bases, leaving 20 bases between the germline ends. The CDR3 loop reads CATSPNRGGDSGYTF. CDR3 nucleotide sequence: TGTGCCACCAGTCCTAACCGGGGGGGGGACTCTGGCTACACCTTC.

The rearrangement joins TRBV18 to TRBJ2-3, with D possibly being TRBD2 (5 bases). Germline lookup yields CDR1 KGHSH and CDR2 LQKENI. Trimming pared 6 bases from V and 9 bases from J, leaving 19 bases between. CDR3 length equals 14 residues. CDR3: CASSLGPGVDTQYF. The CDR3 DNA reads as TGTGCCAGCTCTCTAGGACCCGGGGTGGACACGCAGTATTTT.

V usage is TRBV15 and J usage is TRBJ1-5; possible D gene TRBD1, 5 bases. Germline V CDR1 and CDR2: LNHNV, YYDKDF (reference sequence). V was pared by 1 base and J by 3 bases, with 7 bases between. This CDR3 contains 14 residues. The CDR3 nucleotides are TGTGCCACCAGCAGAGGACAGAACAATCAGCCCCAGCATTTT. Protein sequence: CATSRGQNNQPQHF.

The chain links TRBV9 to TRBJ2-7; TRBD2 matches 13 bases. CDR1 is SGDLS, CDR2 YYNGEE, per germline. With V trimmed by 4 bases and J by 5 bases, 6 bases remained unmatched. This CDR3 comprises 15 residues. The CDR3 spells CASSRTSGGFDEQYF. For the CDR3, the DNA is TGTGCCAGCAGCCGGACTAGCGGGGGTTTTGACGAGCAGTACTTC.

The genes are TRBV30 and TRBJ2-7, with TRBD1 matching over 10 bases. In germline, CDR1 is GTSNPN, CDR2 SVGIG (reference sequence). The CDR3 consists of 14 residues. Germline trimming cut 5 bases from V and 0 bases from J; bases unmatched to any gene: 4. The CDR3 DNA sequence: TGTGCCTGGGCTAGGACAGGGGGCTCCTACGAGCAGTACTTC. It translates to CAWARTGGSYEQYF. Together with reference TRBV30 and TRBJ2-7, the CDR3 gives the full variable domain: SQTIHQWPATLVQPVGSPLSLECTVEGTSNPNLYWYRQAAGRGLQLLFYSVGIGQISSEVPQNLSASRPQDRQFILSSKKLLLSDSGFYLCAWARTGGSYEQYFGPGTRLTVT.

This sequence joins TRBV2 and TRBJ2-1; 11 positions agree with TRBD2. The germline CDR1 and CDR2 sequences are SNHLY and FYNNEI. CDR3 length: 14 residues. Unmatched junction bases numbered 5, after V lost 8 bases and J lost 5 bases. The CDR3 nucleotides read TGTGCCAGCCGACTAGCGGGGTACAACAATGAGCAGTTCTTC. Translation gives CASRLAGYNNEQFF.

This clone is a singleton in its sample. V gene TRBV19 combines with J gene TRBJ1-2; the D is unclear. The germline V gene has CDR1 LNHDA and CDR2 SQIVND (reference sequence). Trimming took off 7 bases at V and 5 bases at J, with 14 bases between the two ends. The CDR3 extends over 13 amino acids. CDR3 protein: CASTSDGIYGYTF. In DNA form, the CDR3 reads TGTGCCAGTACCTCGGACGGGATATATGGCTACACCTTC.

The rearrangement uses TRBV4-2 and TRBJ1-2; a weak D match, TRBD1 (5 bases). This CDR3 comprises 11 residues. The V gene lost 10 bases and the J gene lost 4 bases, with 10 bases spanning the gap. The germline CDR1 and CDR2 sequences are LGHNA and YNFKEQ. The CDR3 is CATADTYGYTF. The CDR3 DNA sequence: TGTGCCACCGCGGACACCTATGGCTACACCTTC.

For the CDR3, the DNA is TGTGCCAGCAGCCCGCACCAAGGACAGGGCCACTATGGCTACACCTTC. Translation gives CASSPHQGQGHYGYTF. V usage is TRBV7-9 and J usage is TRBJ1-2; 8 bases agree with TRBD1. The CDR3 is made up of 16 amino acids. Germline loops: CDR1 SEHNR, CDR2 FQNEAQ (reference sequence). J gave up 3 bases and V 5 bases, and 11 bases lay outside the gene matches.

The chain has TRBV9 and TRBJ2-5, with 12 positions matching TRBD2. This CDR3 region has 17 residues. From germline, CDR1 is SGDLS and CDR2 YYNGEE. The trim removed 0 bases at V and 4 bases at J, leaving 7 bases unmatched. The CDR3 is CASSVGATSGGSETQYF. Written as DNA, the CDR3 is TGTGCCAGCAGCGTAGGGGCGACTAGCGGGGGATCAGAGACCCAGTACTTC.

The genes are TRBV7-2 and TRBJ1-6, with D unclear. CDR1 and CDR2 (germline): SGHTA, FQGNSA. The V end was cut by 4 bases, the J end by 8 bases, with 9 bases between. CDR3 size: 13 residues. Here the CDR3 DNA reads TGTGCCAGCAGCTCGGGTTATTATTCACCCCTCCACTTT. Its translation is CASSSGYYSPLHF.

The rearrangement uses TRBV10-3 and TRBJ2-2; 9 bases fit TRBD1. Germline assignment: CDR1 ENHRY and CDR2 SYGVKD. With 6 bases clipped from V and 7 bases from J, the junction kept 9 bases outside the gene matches. This CDR3 region has 15 residues. The CDR3 sequence is CAISPPTGGGGELFF. CDR3 coding DNA: TGTGCCATCAGCCCCCCGACAGGGGGTGGCGGGGAGCTGTTTTTT.

This sequence joins TRBV10-3 and TRBJ1-5, with a possible D match to TRBD1 (6 bases). The germline gives CDR1 ENHRY, CDR2 SYGVKD. Trimming shortened V by 6 bases and J by 5 bases, and 11 bases separated the two germline ends. The CDR3 has 13 residues. The CDR3 protein is CAISVTGHQPQHF. The DNA of the CDR3 is TGTGCCATCAGCGTGACAGGACATCAGCCCCAGCATTTT.

This chain joins TRBV5-1 and TRBJ2-3, with D tentatively TRBD1 (5 bases). Germline V gene data show CDR1 as SGHRS and CDR2 as YFSETQ. V was trimmed by 3 bases and J by 3 bases, leaving 11 bases between them. The CDR3 totals 14 residues. CDR3 DNA sequence: TGCGCCAGCAGCTCAGGGTCGTGGACAGATACGCAGTATTTT. It yields the protein CASSSGSWTDTQYF.

V usage is TRBV28 and J usage is TRBJ1-2, with 9 bases that match TRBD1. Per the germline V gene, CDR1 is MDHEN and CDR2 is SYDVKM. Trimming at V came to 2 bases and at J to 8 bases, leaving 6 bases not matched to a gene. This CDR3 has 14 residues. CDR3 sequence reads: CASSLGGQGNGYTF. The CDR3 nucleotides read TGTGCCAGCAGTTTAGGTGGACAGGGGAACGGCTACACCTTC.

The rearrangement links TRBV20-1 to TRBJ2-7; D is possibly TRBD1 (5 bases). The V and J ends lost 5 bases and 7 bases respectively, with 12 bases between them. Per the germline V gene, CDR1 is DFQATT and CDR2 is SNEGSKA (reference sequence). CDR3 size: 11 residues. The CDR3 region has the DNA TGCAGTGCTCCCAGGGCAGGAGAGCAGTACTTC. This sequence encodes CSAPRAGEQYF.

The chain uses TRBV6-5 and TRBJ2-3; TRBD1 is a possible D gene (6 bases). With 6 bases removed from V and 0 bases from J, the gap between germline ends came to 13 bases. The CDR3 totals 15 residues. The germline gives CDR1 MNHEY, CDR2 SVGAGI. The CDR3 sequence is CASRYDTGSTDTQYF. For the CDR3, the DNA is TGTGCCAGCAGGTACGATACAGGGAGCACAGATACGCAGTATTTT.

The rearrangement joins TRBV2 to TRBJ2-5; possible D gene TRBD2, 5 bases. This CDR3 region has 17 residues. V was trimmed by 0 bases and J by 1 base, leaving 15 bases between them. Per germline, CDR1 SNHLY and CDR2 FYNNEI. For the CDR3, the DNA is TGTGCCAGCAGTGAAGCACGAGCAGGAGGAACCCAAGAGACCCAGTACTTC. It is translated as CASSEARAGGTQETQYF.

This chain connects TRBV11-2 to TRBJ2-1; TRBD2 might be the D (6 bases). Deletions cut 8 bases from V and 3 bases from J, with 14 bases between. The CDR3 contains 14 residues. Germline V lookup: CDR1 SGHAT, CDR2 FQNNGV. The CDR3 sequence: CASRWRTNYNEQFF. CDR3 nucleotides: TGTGCCAGCCGCTGGAGGACTAACTACAATGAGCAGTTCTTC.

The chain combines TRBV6-5 with TRBJ2-7; tentatively, D is TRBD2 (6 bases). CDR1 is MNHEY and CDR2 is SVGAGI in the germline V gene. There are 15 residues in the CDR3. The V end was cut by 1 base, the J end by 3 bases, with 13 bases between. The DNA for the CDR3 is TGTGCCAGCAGTTACTTGGGGGGTGAGGGCTACGAGCAGTACTTC. As protein: CASSYLGGEGYEQYF.